This T cell receptor (beta chain) was found in a study of cytomegalovirus exposure and HLA in healthy donors. Across the study: Early released data comprised some 91 million unique TCRs from HLA-typed donors. The study placed 80% to 90% of its 398 genotyped donors in the Caucasian-associated ancestry cluster. Study results and caveats: Excluded were some V segments that proved indistinguishable, including TRBV6-2 and TRBV6-3.

This clone came up a few times. The antigen remains undetermined. The PCR was carried out with 60 Vbeta primers and 13 Jbeta primers. The table came from immunoSEQ multiplex PCR; TCRdb's copy has only in-frame clones and leaves some out. In the table there are about 240,000 clones, roughly 82% of which are singletons. Germline-derived CDR1 and CDR2 are SGHTA and FQGNSA. The CDR3 is made up of 16 amino acids. Participants comprised healthy donors of bone marrow. The V and J genes are TRBV7-2 and TRBJ2-5; 13 nucleotides line up with TRBD2. Gene TRBJ2-7 matches the end of the DNA better, so the J call may be wrong. The sample was PBMCs. This TCR came from a woman between 40 and 55 years old in good health and CMV-seropositive. The CDR3 nucleotides are TGTGCCAGCAGCCGAGGACTAGCGGGGGTATTCTACGAGCAGTACTTC. This sequence encodes CASSRGLAGVFYEQYF.